Presented here are 5 T cell receptor beta chains from one specimen sequenced in a study of vaccination effects on CD4 cells after COVID-19. Which antigens these TCRs recognize remains unknown. ViraFEST expansion of antigen-specific CD4+ T cells with viral peptide pools preceded sequencing. CD4+ T cell isolation took place after approximately 11 days of culture. Each person got two doses of an mRNA SARS-CoV-2 vaccine, BNT162b2 or mRNA-1273. Using immunoSEQ multiplex PCR, the repertoire was profiled, and TCRdb retains in-frame clones only, with some absent. The data show some 30,000 clones, 70% to 75% seen once. The material sequenced was CD4+ T cells from PBMCs cultured with HCoV-229E spike peptides, taken after COVID-19 vaccination. Source of these receptors: a human donor who received a COVID-19 vaccine.

This clone occurred a few times. This chain uses TRBV3-1 (or the pseudogene TRBV3-2) with TRBJ2-2; D is perhaps TRBD2 (6 bases). Germline CDR1 and CDR2: LGHDT and YNNKEL (reference sequence). V lost 4 bases to trimming and J lost 5 bases, with 17 bases between them. CDR3 length: 16 amino acids. The CDR3 protein is CASSRGLIPTTGELFF. CDR3 coding DNA: TGTGCCAGCAGCCGAGGACTAATACCAACGACCGGGGAGCTGTTTTTT.

The chain is built from TRBV4-1 and TRBJ1-2; TRBD1 is a possible D gene (5 bases). The CDR3 is 17 residues long. V lost 4 bases and J lost 0, with 18 bases in between. CDR1 and CDR2 (germline): MGHRA, YSYEKL. The CDR3 nucleotides are TGCGCCAGCAGCCCGACGGGGGGGGTCAATGCTAACTATGGCTACACCTTC. Amino acids: CASSPTGGVNANYGYTF.

This chain joins TRBV18 and TRBJ1-3; D not resolved. V was shortened by 6 bases and J by 2 bases, with 14 bases between the two germline ends. Looked up from germline, CDR1 is KGHSH and CDR2 is LQKENI. The CDR3 covers 15 residues. The DNA for the CDR3 is TGTGCCAGCTCGACAATTTCCATTACTGGAAACACCATATATTTT. Protein product: CASSTISITGNTIYF.

This clone occurred a few times. The J gene is TRBJ1-6, the V gene TRBV11-2; 7 bases agree with TRBD1. Germline loops: CDR1 SGHAT, CDR2 FQNNGV. The CDR3 spans 12 residues. Trimming took 9 bases from V and 10 from J; bases not matched to a gene: 6. CDR3 residues: CASDRESSPLHF. The CDR3 DNA follows: TGTGCCAGTGACAGGGAGTCATCACCCCTCCACTTT. Looking up the rest from reference TRBV11-2 and TRBJ1-6 gives the full variable domain: EAGVAQSPRYKIIEKRQSVAFWCNPISGHATLYWYQQILGQGPKLLIQFQNNGVVDDSQLPKDRFSAERLKGVDSTLKIQPAKLEDSAVYLCASDRESSPLHFGNGTRLTVT.

The genes are TRBV14 and TRBJ2-3; D is unclear. CDR3 length: 13 amino acids. The V gene lost 4 bases and the J gene lost 5 bases, with 10 bases spanning the gap. CDR1 is SGHDN and CDR2 is FVKESK in the germline V gene. The CDR3 loop is CASSRNLEDTQYF. The CDR3 nucleotides are TGTGCCAGCAGCCGCAACTTAGAAGATACGCAGTATTTT.